The source of this T cell receptor (beta chain) is a study of T cell repertoires in cytomegalovirus infection. Study summary: Shared public TCR beta signatures pointed to both CMV infection and a matching HLA type.

Trimming shortened V by 2 bases and J by 5 bases, and 7 bases separated the two germline ends. The length of the CDR3 is 13 residues. CDR1 and CDR2 from the germline V gene are LNHDA and SQIVND (reference sequence). TCRdb processed the reads anew with MiXCR; each CDR3 protein has one entry. The profile shows under 600,000 distinct CDR3 sequences, approximately 16% of them singletons. This clonotype has a handful of counts. Sequences were obtained from CD8+ T cells from PBMCs. The V call is TRBV19, the J call TRBJ2-1, with a tentative D call TRBD1 (5 bases). This TCR was sampled from a human donor in good health (CMV status not recorded). Some clones in this sample may be carry-over from other donors' samples. CDR3 residues: CASSILGDNEQFF. The CDR3 coding sequence is TGTGCCAGTAGTATACTAGGGGACAATGAGCAGTTCTTC.